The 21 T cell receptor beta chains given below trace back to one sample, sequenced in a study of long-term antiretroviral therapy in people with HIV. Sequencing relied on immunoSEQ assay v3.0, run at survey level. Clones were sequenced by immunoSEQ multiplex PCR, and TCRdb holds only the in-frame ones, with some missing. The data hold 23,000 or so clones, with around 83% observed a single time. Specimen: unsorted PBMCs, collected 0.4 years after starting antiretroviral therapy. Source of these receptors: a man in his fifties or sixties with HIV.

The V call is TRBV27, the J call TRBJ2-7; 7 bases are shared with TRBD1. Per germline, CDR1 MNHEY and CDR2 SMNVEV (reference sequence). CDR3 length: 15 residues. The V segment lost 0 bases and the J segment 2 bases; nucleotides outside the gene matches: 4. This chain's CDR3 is CASSLSWTGAYEQYF. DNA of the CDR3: TGTGCCAGCAGTTTATCCTGGACAGGAGCCTACGAGCAGTACTTC.

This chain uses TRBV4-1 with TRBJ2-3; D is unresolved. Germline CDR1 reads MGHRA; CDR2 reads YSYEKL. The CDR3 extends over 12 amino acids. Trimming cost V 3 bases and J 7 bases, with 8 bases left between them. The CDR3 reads CASSQDLYTQYF. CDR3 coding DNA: TGCGCCAGCAGCCAGGACCTTTATACGCAGTATTTT.

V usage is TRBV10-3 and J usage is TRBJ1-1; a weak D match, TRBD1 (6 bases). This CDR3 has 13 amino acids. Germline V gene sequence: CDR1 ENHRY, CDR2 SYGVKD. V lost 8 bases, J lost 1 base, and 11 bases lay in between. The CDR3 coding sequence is TGTGCCATCTCGGGACACCCGAACACTGAAGCTTTCTTT. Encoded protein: CAISGHPNTEAFF.

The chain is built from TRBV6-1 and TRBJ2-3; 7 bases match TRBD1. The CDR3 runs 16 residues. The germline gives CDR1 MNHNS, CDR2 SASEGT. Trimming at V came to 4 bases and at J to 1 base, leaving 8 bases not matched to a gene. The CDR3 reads CASSGHLTGGTDTQYF. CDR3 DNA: TGTGCCAGCAGTGGTCATTTAACAGGGGGCACAGATACGCAGTATTTT.

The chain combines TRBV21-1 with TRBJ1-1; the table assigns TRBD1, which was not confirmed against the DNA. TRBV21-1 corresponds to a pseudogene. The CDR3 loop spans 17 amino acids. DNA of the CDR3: TGTGCCAGCAGCAAAGCAGTGGGGGACAGGGAAAACACTGAAGCTTTCTTT. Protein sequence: CASSKAVGDRENTEAFF.

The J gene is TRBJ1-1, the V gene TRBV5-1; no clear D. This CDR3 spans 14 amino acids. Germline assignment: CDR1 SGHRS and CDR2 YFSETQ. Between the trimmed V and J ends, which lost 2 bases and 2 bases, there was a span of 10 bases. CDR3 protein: CASSFVGPNTEAFF. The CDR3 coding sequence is TGCGCCAGCAGCTTCGTGGGCCCTAACACTGAAGCTTTCTTT.

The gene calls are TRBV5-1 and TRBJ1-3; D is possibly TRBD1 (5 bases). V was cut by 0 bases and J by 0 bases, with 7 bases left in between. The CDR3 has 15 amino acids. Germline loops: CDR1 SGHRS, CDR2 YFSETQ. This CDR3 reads CASSLEGVSGNTIYF. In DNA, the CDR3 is TGCGCCAGCAGCTTGGAAGGGGTCTCTGGAAACACCATATATTTT.

The CDR3 region is CASSFSDYEQYF. For the CDR3, the DNA is TGTGCCAGCAGCTTTTCGGACTATGAGCAGTACTTC. The chain carries TRBV7-9 and TRBJ2-7; maybe TRBD2 (6 bases). Trimming removed 3 bases at V and 7 bases at J, with 10 bases between. The CDR3 is made up of 12 amino acids. Looked up from germline, CDR1 is SEHNR and CDR2 is FQNEAQ (reference sequence).

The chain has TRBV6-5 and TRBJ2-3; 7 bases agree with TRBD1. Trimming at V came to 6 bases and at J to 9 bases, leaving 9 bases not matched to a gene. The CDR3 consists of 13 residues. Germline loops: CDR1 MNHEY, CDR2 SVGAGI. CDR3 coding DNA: TGTGCCAGCAGAAATGAGGGGGCAAGGACGCAGTATTTT. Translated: CASRNEGARTQYF.

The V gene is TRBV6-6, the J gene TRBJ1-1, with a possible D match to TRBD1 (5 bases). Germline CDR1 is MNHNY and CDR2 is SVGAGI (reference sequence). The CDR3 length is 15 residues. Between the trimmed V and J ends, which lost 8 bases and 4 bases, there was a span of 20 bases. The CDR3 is CASQSKGVRATEAFF. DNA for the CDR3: TGTGCCAGCCAGTCAAAAGGTGTCAGGGCCACTGAAGCTTTCTTT.

The CDR3 spells CASSLGQPSNEQYF. CDR3 nucleotides: TGTGCCAGCAGCTTAGGACAGCCGTCCAACGAGCAGTACTTC. The chain recombines TRBV7-2 with TRBJ2-7; D might be TRBD1 (5 bases). CDR1 and CDR2 from the germline V gene are SGHTA and FQGNSA. The CDR3 has 14 amino acids. V shed 1 base and J shed 5 bases, with 12 bases lying between them.

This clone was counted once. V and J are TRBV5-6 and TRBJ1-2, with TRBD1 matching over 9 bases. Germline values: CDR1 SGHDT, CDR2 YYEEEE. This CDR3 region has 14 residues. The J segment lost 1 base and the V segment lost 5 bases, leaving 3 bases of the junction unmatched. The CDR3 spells CASSSDRGNYGYTF. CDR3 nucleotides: TGTGCCAGCAGTTCGGACAGGGGTAACTATGGCTACACCTTC.

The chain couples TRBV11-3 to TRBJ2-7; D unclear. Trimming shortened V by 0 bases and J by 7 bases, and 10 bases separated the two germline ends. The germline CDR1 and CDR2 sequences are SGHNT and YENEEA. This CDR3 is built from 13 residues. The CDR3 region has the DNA TGTGCCAGCAGCTTAGATCTCCTCGGGGAGCAGTACTTC. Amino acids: CASSLDLLGEQYF. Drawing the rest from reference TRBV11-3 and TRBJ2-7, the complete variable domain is EAGVVQSPRYKIIEKKQPVAFWCNPISGHNTLYWYLQNLGQGPELLIRYENEEAVDDSQLPKDRFSAERLKGVDSTLKIQPAELGDSAVYLCASSLDLLGEQYFGPGTRLTVT.

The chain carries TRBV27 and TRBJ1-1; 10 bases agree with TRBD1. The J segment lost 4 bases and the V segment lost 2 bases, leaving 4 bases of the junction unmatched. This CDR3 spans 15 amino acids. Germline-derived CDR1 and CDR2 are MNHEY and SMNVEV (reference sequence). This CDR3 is CASSLTGTGVTEAFF. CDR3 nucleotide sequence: TGTGCCAGCAGTTTAACTGGGACAGGGGTCACTGAAGCTTTCTTT.

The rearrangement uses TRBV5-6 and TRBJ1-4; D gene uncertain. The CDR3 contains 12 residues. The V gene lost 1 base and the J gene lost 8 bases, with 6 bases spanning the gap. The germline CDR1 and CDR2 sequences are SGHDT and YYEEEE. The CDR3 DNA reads TGTGCCAGCAGCTTGAGACGCGAAAAACTGTTTTTT. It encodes CASSLRREKLFF.

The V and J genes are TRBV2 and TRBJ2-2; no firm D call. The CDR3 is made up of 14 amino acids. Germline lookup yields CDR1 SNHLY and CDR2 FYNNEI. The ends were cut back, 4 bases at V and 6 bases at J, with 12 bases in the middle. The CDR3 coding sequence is TGTGCCAGCAGTGTAGCCCTGGGTTCCGGGGAGCTGTTTTTT. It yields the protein CASSVALGSGELFF.

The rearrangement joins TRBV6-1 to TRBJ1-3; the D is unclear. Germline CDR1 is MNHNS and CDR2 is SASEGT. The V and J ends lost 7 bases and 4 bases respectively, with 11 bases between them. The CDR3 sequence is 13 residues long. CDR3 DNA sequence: TGTGCCAGCAAGGTGGCGGGGGGAAACACCATATATTTT. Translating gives CASKVAGGNTIYF.

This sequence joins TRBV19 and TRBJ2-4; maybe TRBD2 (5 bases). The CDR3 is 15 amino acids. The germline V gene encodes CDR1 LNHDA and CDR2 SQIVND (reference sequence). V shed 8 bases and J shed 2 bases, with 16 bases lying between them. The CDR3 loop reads CASSPVGETKNIQYF. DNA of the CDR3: TGTGCCAGTTCCCCCGTTGGGGAGACCAAAAACATTCAGTACTTC. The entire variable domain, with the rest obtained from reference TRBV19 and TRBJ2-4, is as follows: DGGITQSPKYLFRKEGQNVTLSCEQNLNHDAMYWYRQDPGQGLRLIYYSQIVNDFQKGDIAEGYSVSREKKESFPLTVTSAQKNPTAFYLCASSPVGETKNIQYFGAGTRLSVL.

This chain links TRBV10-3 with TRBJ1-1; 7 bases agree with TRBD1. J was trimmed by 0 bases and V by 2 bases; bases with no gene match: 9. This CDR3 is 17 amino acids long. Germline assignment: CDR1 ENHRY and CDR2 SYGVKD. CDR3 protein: CAISEAGTEFLNTEAFF. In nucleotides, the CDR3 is TGTGCCATCAGTGAGGCCGGGACAGAATTCTTGAACACTGAAGCTTTCTTT.

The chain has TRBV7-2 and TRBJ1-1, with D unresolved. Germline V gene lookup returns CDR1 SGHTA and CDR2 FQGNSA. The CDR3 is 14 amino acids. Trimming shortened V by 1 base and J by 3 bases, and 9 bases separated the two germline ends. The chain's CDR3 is CASSLGGWDTEAFF. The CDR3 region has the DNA TGTGCCAGCAGCTTAGGAGGGTGGGACACTGAAGCTTTCTTT.

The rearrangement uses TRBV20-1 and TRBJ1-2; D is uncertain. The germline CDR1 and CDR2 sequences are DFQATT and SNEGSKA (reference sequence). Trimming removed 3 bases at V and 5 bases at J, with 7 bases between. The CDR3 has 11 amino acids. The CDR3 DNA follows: TGCAGTGCTAGCCTGGAGTATGGCTACACCTTC. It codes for CSASLEYGYTF.